The next 5 T cell receptor beta chains were all read from a single sample in a study of T cells in Graves' hyperthyroidism and ophthalmopathy. RNA transcripts gave rise to amplified TCR beta CDR3 regions. HTBI primers drove first-round RT-PCR of the TCR CDR3. Each CDR3 protein gets one entry after TCRdb re-called the multiplex PCR reads with MiXCR. The sample has under 800,000 distinct CDR3 sequences; approximately 14% are singletons. Sequenced: blood. All receptors derive from a woman under 30 with Graves' hyperthyroidism.

A few counts support this clonotype. The chain joins TRBV7-9 to TRBJ1-2; D ambiguous. There are 12 residues in the CDR3. The V gene lost 1 base and the J gene lost 6 bases, with 6 bases spanning the gap. Germline CDR1 and CDR2: SEHNR and FQNEAQ (reference sequence). In DNA, the CDR3 is TGTGCCAGCAGCTTAGGATCGGATGGCTACACCTTC. This sequence encodes CASSLGSDGYTF.

The chain has TRBV10-2 and TRBJ1-1; D might be TRBD1 (5 bases). Germline assignment: CDR1 WSHSY and CDR2 SAAADI. With 7 bases removed from V and 5 bases from J, the gap between germline ends came to 11 bases. CDR3 length: 12 amino acids. CDR3 region: CASIGAETEAFF. The CDR3 bases are TGCGCCAGCATCGGGGCGGAGACTGAAGCTTTCTTT.

This clonotype was seen ten or more times. The J gene is TRBJ2-5, the V gene TRBV29-1; weak D call: TRBD2 (6 bases). Germline-derived CDR1 and CDR2 are SQVTM and ANQGSEA. Trimming pared 1 base from V and 6 bases from J, leaving 15 bases between. The CDR3 length is 14 residues. The CDR3 loop reads CSVEGEWREKTQYF. As DNA, the CDR3 is TGCAGCGTTGAAGGAGAATGGAGGGAGAAGACCCAGTACTTC.

This chain links TRBV6-2 or TRBV6-3 with TRBJ2-3; TRBD1 matches 9 bases. This CDR3 comprises 16 residues. V dropped 5 bases and J dropped 4; count of bases not matched to a gene: 10. Germline V gene sequence: CDR1 MNHEY, CDR2 SVGEGT. CDR3 DNA sequence: TGTGCCAGCAGTGGATCCGGGACAGGGCACTCAGATACGCAGTATTTT. Translated, it gives CASSGSGTGHSDTQYF.

This clonotype was picked up many times. The V call is TRBV28, the J call TRBJ2-1; the D gene is possibly TRBD2 (6 bases). This CDR3 has 16 residues. Germline V gene data show CDR1 as MDHEN and CDR2 as SYDVKM. V was clipped by 6 bases and J by 7 bases, with 22 bases between them. The CDR3 nucleotides read TGTGCCAGCAGCCCCGCTCTGGCGGGAAGTTTGAATGAGCAGTTCTTC. It translates to CASSPALAGSLNEQFF.